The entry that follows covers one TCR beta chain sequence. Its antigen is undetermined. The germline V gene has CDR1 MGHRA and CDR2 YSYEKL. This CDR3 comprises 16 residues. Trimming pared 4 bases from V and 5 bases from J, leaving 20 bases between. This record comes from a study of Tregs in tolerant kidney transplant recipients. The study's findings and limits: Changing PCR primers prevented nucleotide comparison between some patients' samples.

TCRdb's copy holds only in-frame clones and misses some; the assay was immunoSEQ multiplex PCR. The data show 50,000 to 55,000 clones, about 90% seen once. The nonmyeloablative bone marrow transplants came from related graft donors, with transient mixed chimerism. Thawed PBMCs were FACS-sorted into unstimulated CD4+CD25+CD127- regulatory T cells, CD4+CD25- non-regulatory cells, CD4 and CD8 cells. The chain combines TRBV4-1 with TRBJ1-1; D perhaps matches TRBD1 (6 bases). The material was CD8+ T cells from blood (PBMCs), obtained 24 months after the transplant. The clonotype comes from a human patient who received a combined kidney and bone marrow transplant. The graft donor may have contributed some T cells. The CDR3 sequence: CASSLSAGGAGTEAFF. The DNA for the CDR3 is TGCGCCAGCAGCCTCAGCGCCGGGGGGGCAGGGACTGAAGCTTTCTTT.